The 27 T cell receptor beta chains below come from one sample, sequenced in a study of blood T cell repertoires in COVID-19. Sequencing was performed with immunoSEQ multiplex PCR; in TCRdb, only in-frame clones are kept and a portion is missing. The sample lists some 110,000 clones; 75% to 90% were seen once. The sequencing sample was made of peripheral blood. All receptors derive from a woman between 70 and 85 years old with acute or convalescent COVID-19.

This CDR3 is CASSLERGQFYNEQFF. CDR3 nucleotides: TGTGCCAGCAGCTTGGAGAGGGGACAGTTCTACAATGAGCAGTTCTTC. This chain links TRBV5-4 with TRBJ2-1; 7 bases align to TRBD1. With V trimmed by 0 bases and J by 3 bases, 6 bases remained unmatched. There are 16 residues in the CDR3. Germline CDR1 reads SGHNT; CDR2 reads YYREEE (reference sequence).

The chain combines TRBV28 with TRBJ2-1; TRBD2 matches 7 bases. The CDR3 has 16 amino acids. Germline assignment: CDR1 MDHEN and CDR2 SYDVKM. Trimming took 6 bases from V and 6 from J; bases not matched to a gene: 14. CDR3 sequence (DNA): TGTGCCAGCAGGGCGGATCGACTAGCTGGATCCAATGAGCAGTTCTTC. The encoded protein is CASRADRLAGSNEQFF.

J is TRBJ1-4 and V is TRBV12-3 or TRBV12-4, with TRBD1 identical over 10 bases. Trimming at V came to 7 bases and at J to 14 bases, leaving 10 bases not matched to a gene. CDR3 length: 13 amino acids. The CDR3 region is CASNRQGARRLFF. CDR3 nucleotide sequence: TGTGCCAGCAACCGACAGGGGGCACGTCGGCTGTTTTTT.

This CDR3 reads CASSEKGINTGELFF. The CDR3 DNA follows: TGTGCCAGCAGTGAAAAGGGGATCAACACCGGGGAGCTGTTTTTT. The chain is built from TRBV2 and TRBJ2-2, with D possibly matching TRBD1 (5 bases). V gave up 2 bases and J gave up 2 bases, with 9 bases separating them. Per germline, CDR1 SNHLY and CDR2 FYNNEI. The CDR3 has 15 residues.

J is TRBJ2-5 and V is TRBV7-8, with TRBD2 matching over 7 bases. Trimming at V came to 3 bases and at J to 2 bases, leaving 12 bases not matched to a gene. This CDR3 is 17 amino acids long. Germline loops: CDR1 SGHVS, CDR2 FQNEAQ. CDR3 DNA sequence: TGTGCCAGCAGCTTGAGAAGGACTAGAGTAGATCAAGAGACCCAGTACTTC. It encodes CASSLRRTRVDQETQYF.

The chain has TRBV18 and TRBJ1-1, with D perhaps TRBD1 (5 bases). V gave up 3 bases and J gave up 3 bases, with 11 bases separating them. The CDR3 sequence is 14 residues long. Germline values: CDR1 KGHSH, CDR2 LQKENI. CDR3: CASSPGGGYTEAFF. As DNA, the CDR3 is TGTGCCAGCTCACCTGGGGGGGGATACACTGAAGCTTTCTTT. The full variable domain, in which reference TRBV18 and TRBJ1-1 provide the parts outside the CDR3, is NAGVMQNPRHLVRRRGQEARLRCSPMKGHSHVYWYRQLPEEGLKFMVYLQKENIIDESGMPKERFSAEFPKEGPSILRIQQVVRGDSAAYFCASSPGGGYTEAFFGQGTRLTVV.

This clone was found a few times. The rearrangement uses TRBV4-2 and TRBJ2-7; 10 bases fit TRBD1. This CDR3 region has 15 residues. Germline CDR1 LGHNA, CDR2 YNFKEQ. Trimming cost V 3 bases and J 7 bases; bases outside gene matches: 9. CDR3 coding DNA: TGTGCCAGCAGCCAGGCCGGGACAGGGGTTAGTGAGCAGTACTTC. Translated: CASSQAGTGVSEQYF.

The gene calls are TRBV7-9 and TRBJ1-5; 8 bases map to TRBD1. The germline V gene has CDR1 SEHNR and CDR2 FQNEAQ (reference sequence). The CDR3 consists of 15 residues. V shed 4 bases, J shed 5 bases, and the junction held 7 bases outside the gene matches. CDR3 DNA: TGTGCCAGCAGCTCGACGCAGGGGGCGGATCAGCCCCAGCATTTT. It encodes CASSSTQGADQPQHF. Variable domain in full (rest from reference TRBV7-9 and TRBJ1-5): DTGVSQNPRHKITKRGQNVTFRCDPISEHNRLYWYRQTLGQGPEFLTYFQNEAQLEKSRLLSDRFSAERPKGSFSTLEIQRTEQGDSAMYLCASSSTQGADQPQHFGDGTRLSIL.

The V call is TRBV9, the J call TRBJ1-6; D is uncertain. V gave up 1 base and J gave up 7 bases, with 18 bases separating them. CDR1 SGDLS and CDR2 YYNGEE come from the germline V gene. The CDR3 consists of 17 residues. The DNA for the CDR3 is TGTGCCAGCAGCGTATCATCCGGTGGAGTCGGAAATTCACCCCTCCACTTT. Translation: CASSVSSGGVGNSPLHF.

The chain links TRBV28 to TRBJ2-1, with a possible D match to TRBD2 (5 bases). The V end was cut by 4 bases, the J end by 0 bases, with 13 bases between. The CDR3 is 16 residues long. Germline CDR1 reads MDHEN; CDR2 reads SYDVKM. The CDR3 loop is CASSSQAASSYNEQFF. CDR3 DNA sequence: TGTGCCAGCAGTTCTCAAGCGGCCAGCTCCTACAATGAGCAGTTCTTC.

The chain couples TRBV7-2 to TRBJ2-3; 7 nucleotides line up with TRBD2. The V gene end was trimmed by 1 base and the J gene end by 6 bases; junction bases not matched to a gene: 7. CDR3 length equals 15 residues. Germline CDR1 SGHTA, CDR2 FQGNSA. The CDR3 coding sequence is TGTGCCAGCAGCTTAGTAGCGGGTTCTGGCGATACGCAGTATTTT. Translation: CASSLVAGSGDTQYF. Full variable domain (missing parts from reference TRBV7-2 and TRBJ2-3): GAGVSQSPSNKVTEKGKDVELRCDPISGHTALYWYRQSLGQGLEFLIYFQGNSAPDKSGLPSDRFSAERTGGSVSTLTIQRTQQEDSAVYLCASSLVAGSGDTQYFGPGTRLTVL.

This clone was seen just once. V is TRBV19 and J is TRBJ2-3, with a possible D match to TRBD2 (5 bases). CDR3 length equals 12 residues. The V end lost 10 bases, the J end lost 8 bases, and 16 bases lay between the germline ends. CDR1 and CDR2 from the germline V gene are LNHDA and SQIVND (reference sequence). DNA for the CDR3: TGTGCCACCACCCTGGCAGGAGGTACGCAGTATTTT. Translating gives CATTLAGGTQYF.

The chain carries TRBV11-3 and TRBJ2-3; weak D call: TRBD1 (6 bases). Germline CDR1 SGHNT, CDR2 YENEEA. The ends were cut back, 5 bases at V and 0 bases at J, with 9 bases in the middle. This CDR3 is built from 14 residues. The CDR3 spells CASSQGYSTDTQYF. The CDR3 nucleotides are TGTGCCAGCAGCCAGGGGTACAGCACAGATACGCAGTATTTT.

The chain uses TRBV18 and TRBJ2-3; 11 nucleotides match TRBD2. J lost 4 bases, V lost 7 bases, and 10 bases had no gene match. Germline lookup yields CDR1 KGHSH and CDR2 LQKENI. The CDR3 loop spans 16 amino acids. The chain's CDR3 is CASLASGRPLADTQYF. The CDR3 DNA sequence: TGTGCCAGCTTGGCTAGCGGGAGGCCCCTCGCAGATACGCAGTATTTT.

The gene calls are TRBV28 and TRBJ1-6; no clear D. The CDR3 spans 16 residues. The V end was cut by 1 base, the J end by 3 bases, with 10 bases between. The germline V gene has CDR1 MDHEN and CDR2 SYDVKM. The CDR3 loop is CASSLSRRVYNSPLHF. In DNA form, the CDR3 reads TGTGCCAGCAGTTTATCCCGGAGGGTCTATAATTCACCCCTCCACTTT.

The chain is built from TRBV6-5 and TRBJ1-5, with a weak D call TRBD1 (5 bases). The CDR3 extends over 14 amino acids. Between the trimmed V and J ends, which lost 3 bases and 11 bases, there was a span of 17 bases. CDR1 is MNHEY, CDR2 SVGAGI, per germline. The CDR3 here is CASSYPTIKGAQHF. The CDR3, as DNA: TGTGCCAGCAGTTATCCGACGATAAAAGGGGCCCAGCATTTT.

This chain uses TRBV27 with TRBJ2-1, with 8 bases lining up with TRBD2. This CDR3 spans 15 amino acids. Germline V CDR1 and CDR2: MNHEY, SMNVEV (reference sequence). The junction had 11 bases not matched to a gene; V was cut back by 6 bases and J by 7 bases. The CDR3 DNA sequence: TGTGCCAGCAGCCCCCGGAGCGGGAGCACAAATGAGCAGTTCTTC. It codes for CASSPRSGSTNEQFF.

The chain recombines TRBV6-6 with TRBJ2-5; TRBD2 might be the D (5 bases). The CDR3 length is 14 residues. CDR1 and CDR2 (germline): MNHNY, SVGAGI (reference sequence). Trimming removed 0 bases from V and 5 bases from J, with 10 bases in between. CDR3: CASSYSPGGETQYF. DNA for the CDR3: TGTGCCAGCAGTTACTCCCCAGGAGGCGAGACCCAGTACTTC.

This clone was recorded only once. The chain recombines TRBV11-2 with TRBJ1-2; D might be TRBD1 (6 bases). The CDR3 sequence is 15 residues long. V lost 6 bases and J 8 bases, leaving 22 bases between the germline ends. Germline CDR1 reads SGHAT; CDR2 reads FQNNGV. This chain's CDR3 is CASRPLGYRAEGYTF. The CDR3 DNA sequence: TGTGCCAGCAGACCTCTTGGATACAGGGCTGAGGGCTACACCTTC.

The J gene is TRBJ1-2, the V gene TRBV30; perhaps TRBD1 as D (6 bases). Trimming removed 1 base at V and 5 bases at J, with 14 bases between. The CDR3 length is 14 residues. Germline V gene lookup returns CDR1 GTSNPN and CDR2 SVGIG (reference sequence). The CDR3: CAWSGGRTPYGYTF. Here the CDR3 DNA reads TGTGCCTGGAGTGGGGGGCGGACTCCATATGGCTACACCTTC.

This rearrangement joins TRBV3-1 (or the pseudogene TRBV3-2) to TRBJ2-7; a weak D match, TRBD1 (6 bases). The CDR3 extends over 13 amino acids. Germline loops: CDR1 LGHDT, CDR2 YNNKEL (reference sequence). V was trimmed by 4 bases and J by 2 bases, leaving 9 bases between them. CDR3 nucleotides: TGTGCCAGCAGCCGAAACAGGGCCTACGAGCAGTACTTC. It is translated as CASSRNRAYEQYF.

The chain joins TRBV23-1 to TRBJ1-3; D perhaps matches TRBD1 (6 bases). TRBV23-1 carries the ORF label, with uncertain function. V dropped 5 bases and J dropped 2 bases, with 10 bases sitting between them. The CDR3 is 14 residues long. The CDR3 region has the DNA TGCGCCAGCAGTTTCAGGGGAGCTGGAAACACCATATATTTT. The encoded protein is CASSFRGAGNTIYF.

The chain joins TRBV7-2 to TRBJ2-5; 7 nucleotides align to TRBD1. V was pared by 1 base and J by 4 bases, with 3 bases of the junction left unmatched. CDR1 SGHTA and CDR2 FQGNSA come from the germline V gene. The CDR3 consists of 14 residues. The CDR3 DNA reads TGTGCCAGCAGCTTAGACAGGGGCGTAGAGACCCAGTACTTC. Amino acid sequence: CASSLDRGVETQYF.

The rearrangement joins TRBV12-5 to TRBJ1-5; D may be TRBD1 (6 bases). The V gene lost 7 bases and the J gene lost 5 bases, with 15 bases spanning the gap. CDR3 size: 14 residues. Germline lookup yields CDR1 LGHNT and CDR2 FRNRAP. CDR3 DNA: TGTGCTAGTGCCCTACAGGGTTGGGATCAGCCCCAGCATTTT. Translated, it gives CASALQGWDQPQHF.

The chain has TRBV10-3 and TRBJ1-6, with D possibly TRBD1 on 6 matching bases. The CDR3 runs 15 residues. Germline V gives CDR1 ENHRY, CDR2 SYGVKD. Trimming removed 3 bases from V and 10 bases from J, with 16 bases in between. The CDR3 loop reads CAISEGQGNGSPLHF. DNA of the CDR3: TGTGCCATCAGTGAAGGTCAGGGGAATGGGTCACCCCTCCACTTT.

CDR3 protein: CAWSIPGLEEKLFF. The CDR3 coding sequence is TGTGCCTGGAGCATTCCGGGACTAGAGGAAAAACTGTTTTTT. This chain uses TRBV30 with TRBJ1-4; tentative D call: TRBD1 (5 bases). Trimming cost V 3 bases and J 8 bases, with 16 bases left between them. CDR3 length: 14 amino acids. The V gene's germline CDR1 is GTSNPN and CDR2 SVGIG (reference sequence).

The rearrangement joins TRBV7-3 to TRBJ2-1; D unresolved. The CDR3 sequence is 16 residues long. The germline V gene encodes CDR1 SGHTA and CDR2 FQGTGA. Trimming pared 2 bases from V and 1 base from J, leaving 12 bases between. CDR3 DNA sequence: TGTGCCAGCAGCTTATCCCGTTCGGTTTCCTACAATGAGCAGTTCTTC. Amino acids: CASSLSRSVSYNEQFF.